This TCR beta chain was documented in a study of blood T cell repertoires in COVID-19. In the study overall: In each case, the material was cDNA or gDNA derived from T cells, B-cell-depleted T cells, or PBMCs.

Trimming took off 1 base at V and 2 bases at J, with 9 bases between the two ends. The CDR3 loop spans 15 amino acids. Germline CDR1 reads SGHVS; CDR2 reads FNYEAQ. Individuals drawn from approximately 26 US areas were roughly 18 to 95 years old. Participant-reported clinical history was the basis for cohort assignment. In the original analysis: Reference gene primer amplification yielded estimated nucleated cell counts. Using immunoSEQ multiplex PCR, the repertoire was profiled, and TCRdb retains in-frame clones only, with some absent. Clone size and V and J calls were adopted from that table, with D and trimming inferred from the DNA. The sample has approximately 180,000 clones, nearly 90% seen once.

This chain joins TRBV7-6 and TRBJ2-1; D unresolved. This clonotype was obtained from a woman aged 40 to 50 with acute COVID-19. Sequencing input: PBMCs or T cells enriched from blood (not recorded which). The CDR3 sequence is CASSLEPGTYNEQFF. The CDR3 DNA is TGTGCCAGCAGCTTAGAGCCCGGTACCTACAATGAGCAGTTCTTC.